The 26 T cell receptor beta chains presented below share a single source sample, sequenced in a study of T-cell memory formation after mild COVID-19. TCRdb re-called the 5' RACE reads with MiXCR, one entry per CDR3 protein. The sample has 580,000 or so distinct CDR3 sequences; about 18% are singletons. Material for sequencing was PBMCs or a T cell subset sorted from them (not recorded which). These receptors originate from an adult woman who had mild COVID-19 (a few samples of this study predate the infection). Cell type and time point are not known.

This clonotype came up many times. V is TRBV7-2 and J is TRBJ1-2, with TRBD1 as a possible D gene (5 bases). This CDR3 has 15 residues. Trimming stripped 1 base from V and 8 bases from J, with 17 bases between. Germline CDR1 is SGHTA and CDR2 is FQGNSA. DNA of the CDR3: TGTGCCAGCAGCTTAGTATCGGCAGGGTTGGGGGGCTACACCTTC. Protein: CASSLVSAGLGGYTF.

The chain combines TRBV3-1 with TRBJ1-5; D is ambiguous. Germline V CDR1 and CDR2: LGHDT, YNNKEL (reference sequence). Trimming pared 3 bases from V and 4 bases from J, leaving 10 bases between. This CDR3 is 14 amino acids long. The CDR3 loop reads CASSQGTTNQPQHF. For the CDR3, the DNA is TGTGCCAGCAGCCAGGGTACCACGAATCAGCCCCAGCATTTT. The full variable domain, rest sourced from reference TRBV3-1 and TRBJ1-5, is DTAVSQTPKYLVTQMGNDKSIKCEQNLGHDTMYWYKQDSKKFLKIMFSYNNKELIINETVPNRFSPKSPDKAHLNLHINSLELGDSAVYFCASSQGTTNQPQHFGDGTRLSIL.

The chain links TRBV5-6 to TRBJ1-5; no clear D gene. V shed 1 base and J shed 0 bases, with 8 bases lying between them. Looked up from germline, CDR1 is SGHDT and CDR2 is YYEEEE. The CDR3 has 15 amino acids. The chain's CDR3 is CASSLFKISNQPQHF. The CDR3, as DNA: TGTGCCAGCAGCTTGTTCAAAATTAGCAATCAGCCCCAGCATTTT.

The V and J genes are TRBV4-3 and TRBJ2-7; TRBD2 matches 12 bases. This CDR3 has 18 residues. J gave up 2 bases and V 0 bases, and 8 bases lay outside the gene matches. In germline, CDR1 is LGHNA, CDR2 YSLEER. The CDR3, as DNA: TGCGCCAGCAGCCAAGATTCTAGCGGGAGGGCCCATCCCTACGAGCAGTACTTC. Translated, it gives CASSQDSSGRAHPYEQYF.

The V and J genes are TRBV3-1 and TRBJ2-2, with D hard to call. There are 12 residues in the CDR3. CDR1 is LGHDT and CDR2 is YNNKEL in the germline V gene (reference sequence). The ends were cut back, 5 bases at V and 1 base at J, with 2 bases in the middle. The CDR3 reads CASSKNTGELFF. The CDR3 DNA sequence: TGTGCCAGCAGCAAGAACACCGGGGAGCTGTTTTTT. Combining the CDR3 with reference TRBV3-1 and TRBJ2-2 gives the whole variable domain DTAVSQTPKYLVTQMGNDKSIKCEQNLGHDTMYWYKQDSKKFLKIMFSYNNKELIINETVPNRFSPKSPDKAHLNLHINSLELGDSAVYFCASSKNTGELFFGEGSRLTVL.

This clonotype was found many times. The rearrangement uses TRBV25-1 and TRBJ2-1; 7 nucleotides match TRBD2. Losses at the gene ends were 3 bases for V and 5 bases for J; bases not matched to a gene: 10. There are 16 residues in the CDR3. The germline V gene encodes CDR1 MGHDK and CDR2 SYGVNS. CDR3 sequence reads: CASSESSAGDHNEQFF. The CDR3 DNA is TGTGCCAGCAGTGAGTCCTCCGCGGGGGACCACAATGAGCAGTTCTTC.

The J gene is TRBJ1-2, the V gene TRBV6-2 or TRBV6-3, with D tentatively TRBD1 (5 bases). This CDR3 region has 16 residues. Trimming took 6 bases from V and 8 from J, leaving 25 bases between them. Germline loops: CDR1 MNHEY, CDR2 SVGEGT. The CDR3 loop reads CASSQDGAQGVGGYTF. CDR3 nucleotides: TGTGCCAGCAGCCAAGACGGGGCGCAGGGAGTCGGCGGCTACACCTTC.

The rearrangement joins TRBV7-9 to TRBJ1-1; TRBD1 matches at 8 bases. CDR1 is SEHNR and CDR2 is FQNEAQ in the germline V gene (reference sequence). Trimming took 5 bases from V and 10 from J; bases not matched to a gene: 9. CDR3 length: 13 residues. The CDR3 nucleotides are TGTGCCAGCAGCCCCAGACAGGGGCTGGGAGCTTTCTTT. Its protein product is CASSPRQGLGAFF.

The chain's CDR3 is CASSVSSGGFSSYNEQFF. In DNA, the CDR3 is TGTGCCAGCAGCGTATCCAGCGGGGGGTTTAGCTCCTACAATGAGCAGTTCTTC. The chain is built from TRBV9 and TRBJ2-1, with TRBD2 matching 9 bases. The CDR3 is 18 amino acids. With V trimmed by 1 base and J by 0 bases, 8 bases remained unmatched. Germline assignment: CDR1 SGDLS and CDR2 YYNGEE.

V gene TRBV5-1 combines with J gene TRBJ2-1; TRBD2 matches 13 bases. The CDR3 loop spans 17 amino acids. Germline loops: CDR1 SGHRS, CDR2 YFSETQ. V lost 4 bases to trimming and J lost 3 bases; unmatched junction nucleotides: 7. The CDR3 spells CASSQVGLAGVYNEQFF. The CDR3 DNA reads TGCGCCAGCAGCCAAGTCGGACTAGCGGGAGTCTACAATGAGCAGTTCTTC. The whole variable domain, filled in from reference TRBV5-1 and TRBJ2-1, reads KAGVTQTPRYLIKTRGQQVTLSCSPISGHRSVSWYQQTPGQGLQFLFEYFSETQRNKGNFPGRFSGRQFSNSRSEMNVSTLELGDSALYLCASSQVGLAGVYNEQFFGPGTRLTVL.

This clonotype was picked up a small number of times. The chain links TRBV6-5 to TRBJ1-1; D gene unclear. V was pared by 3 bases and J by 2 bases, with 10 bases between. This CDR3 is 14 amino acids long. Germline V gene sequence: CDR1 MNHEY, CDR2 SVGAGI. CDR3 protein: CASSYGSRNTEAFF. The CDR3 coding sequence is TGTGCCAGCAGTTATGGAAGCCGAAACACTGAAGCTTTCTTT.

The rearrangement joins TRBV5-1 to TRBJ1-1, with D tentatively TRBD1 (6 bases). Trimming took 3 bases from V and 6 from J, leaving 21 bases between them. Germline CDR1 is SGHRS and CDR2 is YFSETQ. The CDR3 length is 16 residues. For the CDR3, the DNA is TGCGCCAGCAGCTCACCTAGGGCGGGACACTCCCCTGAAGCTTTCTTT. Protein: CASSSPRAGHSPEAFF. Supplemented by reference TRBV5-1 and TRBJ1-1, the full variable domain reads KAGVTQTPRYLIKTRGQQVTLSCSPISGHRSVSWYQQTPGQGLQFLFEYFSETQRNKGNFPGRFSGRQFSNSRSEMNVSTLELGDSALYLCASSSPRAGHSPEAFFGQGTRLTVV.

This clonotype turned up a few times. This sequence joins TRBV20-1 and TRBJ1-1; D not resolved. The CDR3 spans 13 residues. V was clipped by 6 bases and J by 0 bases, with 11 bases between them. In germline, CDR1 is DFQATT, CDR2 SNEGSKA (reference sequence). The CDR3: CSANSEMNTEAFF. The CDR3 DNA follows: TGCAGTGCAAACAGTGAGATGAACACTGAAGCTTTCTTT.

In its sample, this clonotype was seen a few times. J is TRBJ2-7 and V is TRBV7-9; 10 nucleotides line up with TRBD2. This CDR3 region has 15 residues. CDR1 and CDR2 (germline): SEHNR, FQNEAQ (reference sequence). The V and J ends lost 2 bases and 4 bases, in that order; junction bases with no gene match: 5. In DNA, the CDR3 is TGTGCCAGCAGCTTAAGGGTAGCGGGGGGATACGAGCAGTACTTC. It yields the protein CASSLRVAGGYEQYF. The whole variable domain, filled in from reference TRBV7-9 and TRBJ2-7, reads DTGVSQNPRHKITKRGQNVTFRCDPISEHNRLYWYRQTLGQGPEFLTYFQNEAQLEKSRLLSDRFSAERPKGSFSTLEIQRTEQGDSAMYLCASSLRVAGGYEQYFGPGTRLTVT.

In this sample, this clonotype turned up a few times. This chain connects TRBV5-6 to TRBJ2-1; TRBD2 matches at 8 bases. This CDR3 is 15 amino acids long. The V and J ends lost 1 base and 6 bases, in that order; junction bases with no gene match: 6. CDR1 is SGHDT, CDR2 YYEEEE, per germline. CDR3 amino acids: CASSLPQRELNEQFF. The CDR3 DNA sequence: TGTGCCAGCAGCTTGCCCCAGCGGGAGCTCAATGAGCAGTTCTTC.

CDR3 amino acids: CASSSRGGTGKTEAFF. The CDR3, as DNA: TGCGCCAGCAGCTCCCGGGGTGGTACTGGGAAGACTGAAGCTTTCTTT. The V and J genes are TRBV5-1 and TRBJ1-1; no clear D gene. This CDR3 contains 16 residues. Trimming cost V 3 bases and J 5 bases, with 20 bases left between them. Germline assignment: CDR1 SGHRS and CDR2 YFSETQ.

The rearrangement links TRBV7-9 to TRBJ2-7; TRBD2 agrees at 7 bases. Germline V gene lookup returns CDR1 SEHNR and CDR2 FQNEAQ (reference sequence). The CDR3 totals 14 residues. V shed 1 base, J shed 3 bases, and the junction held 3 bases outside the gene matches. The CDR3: CASSLEGGGYEQYF. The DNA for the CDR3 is TGTGCCAGCAGCTTAGAAGGCGGGGGCTACGAGCAGTACTTC.

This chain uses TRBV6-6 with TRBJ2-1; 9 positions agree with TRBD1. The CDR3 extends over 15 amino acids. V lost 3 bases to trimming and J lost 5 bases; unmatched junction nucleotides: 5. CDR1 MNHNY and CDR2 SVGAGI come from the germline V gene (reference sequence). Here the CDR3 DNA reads TGTGCCAGCAGTTATGGACAGGGGACACACAATGAGCAGTTCTTC. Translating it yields CASSYGQGTHNEQFF.

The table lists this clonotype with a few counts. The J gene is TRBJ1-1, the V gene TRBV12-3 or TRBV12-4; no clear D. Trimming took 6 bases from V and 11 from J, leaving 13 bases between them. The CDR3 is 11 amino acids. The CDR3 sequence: CASSPSLAAFF. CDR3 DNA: TGTGCCAGCAGCCCATCCCTGGCCGCTTTCTTT.

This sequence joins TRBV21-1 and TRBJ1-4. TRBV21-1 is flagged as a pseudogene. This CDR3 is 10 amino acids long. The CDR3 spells CASSKEIGFF. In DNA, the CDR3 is TGTGCCAGCAGCAAAGAAATTGGATTTTTT.

The CDR3 protein is CASSIGGVDEQFF. The DNA for the CDR3 is TGCGCCAGCAGCATTGGAGGGGTCGATGAGCAGTTCTTC. This chain uses TRBV5-1 with TRBJ2-1; a weak D match, TRBD2 (6 bases). With 4 bases removed from V and 8 bases from J, the gap between germline ends came to 13 bases. Germline lookup yields CDR1 SGHRS and CDR2 YFSETQ. This CDR3 spans 13 amino acids.

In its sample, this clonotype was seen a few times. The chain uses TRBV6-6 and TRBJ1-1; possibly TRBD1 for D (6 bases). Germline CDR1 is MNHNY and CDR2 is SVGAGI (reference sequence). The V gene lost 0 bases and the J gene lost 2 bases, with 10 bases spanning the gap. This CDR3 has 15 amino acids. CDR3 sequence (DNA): TGTGCCAGCAGTTACTCGCAGGGACAAAACACTGAAGCTTTCTTT. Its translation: CASSYSQGQNTEAFF.

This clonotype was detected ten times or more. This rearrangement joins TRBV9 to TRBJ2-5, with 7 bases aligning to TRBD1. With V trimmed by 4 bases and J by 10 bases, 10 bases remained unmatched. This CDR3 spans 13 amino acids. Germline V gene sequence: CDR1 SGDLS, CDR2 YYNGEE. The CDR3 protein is CASSTGQSFFQYF. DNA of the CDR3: TGTGCCAGCAGCACGGGACAGTCTTTTTTCCAGTACTTC.

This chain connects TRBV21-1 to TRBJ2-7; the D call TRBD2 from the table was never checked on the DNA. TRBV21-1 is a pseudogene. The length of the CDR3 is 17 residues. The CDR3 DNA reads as TGTGCCAGCAGCAAAGCGAAGTGGGAGAGACCCTCCTACGAGCAGTACTTC. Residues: CASSKAKWERPSYEQYF.

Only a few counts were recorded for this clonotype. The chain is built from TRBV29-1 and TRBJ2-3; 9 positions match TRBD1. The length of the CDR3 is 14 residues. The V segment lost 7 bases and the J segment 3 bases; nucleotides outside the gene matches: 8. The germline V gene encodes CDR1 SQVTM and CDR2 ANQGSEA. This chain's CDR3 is CSAQGAGTTDTQYF. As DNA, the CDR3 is TGCAGCGCACAGGGGGCGGGAACGACAGATACGCAGTATTTT.

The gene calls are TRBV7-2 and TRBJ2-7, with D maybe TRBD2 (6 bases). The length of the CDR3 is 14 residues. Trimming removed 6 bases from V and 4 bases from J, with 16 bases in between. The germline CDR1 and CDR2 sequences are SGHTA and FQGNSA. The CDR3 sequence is CASSPLGGTYEQYF. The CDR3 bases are TGTGCCAGCAGTCCCCTTGGTGGGACTTACGAGCAGTACTTC.